This TCR beta chain stems from a study of spatial heterogeneity in lung cancer. Study-level points and caveats: Expanded intratumoral alpha and beta TCR counts tracked tumor mutation counts.

TCRdb recomputed calls from the 5' RACE reads with MiXCR, one row per CDR3 protein. This sample carries some 1,600 distinct CDR3 sequences, 20% of them seen once, and the ten largest clones take 20% to 25%. This sample's time point: sample taken at primary tumor resection. Unsorted whole RNA of tumor, nontumor lung or frozen PBMC was sequenced. This clonotype counts as medium-sized (0.01 to 0.1%). Its antigen is not known. Germline-derived CDR1 and CDR2 are LGHDT and YNNKEL (reference sequence). This CDR3 has 16 amino acids. V was pared by 1 base and J by 0 bases, with 10 bases between. This specimen was lung tumor tissue, taken at surgery. The chain combines TRBV3-1 with TRBJ1-3; no reliable D call. The receptor was isolated from a male donor with early-stage non-small cell lung cancer. The CDR3 reads CASSQGAAVSGNTIYF. The DNA for the CDR3 is TGTGCCAGCAGCCAAGGGGCAGCCGTCTCTGGAAACACCATATATTTT.